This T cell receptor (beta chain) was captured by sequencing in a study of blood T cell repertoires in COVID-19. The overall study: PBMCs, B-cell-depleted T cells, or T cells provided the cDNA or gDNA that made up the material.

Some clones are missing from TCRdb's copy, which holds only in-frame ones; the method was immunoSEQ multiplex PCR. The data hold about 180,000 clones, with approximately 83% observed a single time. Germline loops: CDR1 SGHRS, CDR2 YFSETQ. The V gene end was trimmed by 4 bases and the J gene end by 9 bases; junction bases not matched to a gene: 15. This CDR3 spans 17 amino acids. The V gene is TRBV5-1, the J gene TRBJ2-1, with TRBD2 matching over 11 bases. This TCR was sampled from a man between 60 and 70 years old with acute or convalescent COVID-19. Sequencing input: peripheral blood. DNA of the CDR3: TGCGCCAGCAGCACCCAATCGAGAGGACTAGCGGGTGGTGAGCAGTTCTTC. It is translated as CASSTQSRGLAGGEQFF.